The 8 T cell receptor beta chains presented below share a single source sample, sequenced in a study of Ad26.COV2.S vaccination and SARS-CoV-2 variants. The assay was immunoSEQ multiplex PCR, and TCRdb's table has in-frame clones only and misses some. The data contain more than 300,000 clones, 85% of them singletons. Specified treatment: roughly 18 received Ad26.COV2.S at low or high dose, single or two shots; several received placebo; per-sample allocation not given. Repertoires come from day 63 after the first vaccine or placebo injection. The sample in question was peripheral blood, obtained in a trial of Ad26.COV2.S vaccine versus placebo. All receptors derive from a person between 18 and 65 years old who received the Ad26.COV2.S COVID-19 vaccine or a placebo.

The gene calls are TRBV27 and TRBJ1-2, with 9 bases fitting TRBD1. CDR3 length equals 17 residues. CDR1 MNHEY and CDR2 SMNVEV come from the germline V gene (reference sequence). The ends lost 2 bases at V and 6 bases at J; junction bases unmatched: 13. CDR3 coding DNA: TGTGCCAGCAGTTTACTGGGACAGGGAGGGAGGGTAGATGGCTACACCTTC. Residues: CASSLLGQGGRVDGYTF.

This chain's CDR3 is CASSAPLGQGAGTEAFF. The CDR3 DNA is TGTGCCAGCAGTGCTCCGTTGGGACAGGGGGCGGGCACTGAAGCTTTCTTT. V gene TRBV27 combines with J gene TRBJ1-1; the match to TRBD1 covers 12 bases. Germline loops: CDR1 MNHEY, CDR2 SMNVEV (reference sequence). Trimming at V came to 5 bases and at J to 4 bases, leaving 11 bases not matched to a gene. The CDR3 runs to 17 residues.

This chain uses TRBV5-1 with TRBJ2-7; D unclear. The germline V and J ends were trimmed by 0 bases and 0 bases, with 10 bases remaining between them. Looked up from germline, CDR1 is SGHRS and CDR2 is YFSETQ. CDR3 length equals 15 residues. The CDR3 region is CASSLDPGSSYEQYF. The CDR3 region has the DNA TGCGCCAGCAGCTTGGATCCTGGTTCCTCCTACGAGCAGTACTTC.

The sample holds one count of this clone. The chain uses TRBV24-1 and TRBJ2-2; TRBD2 matches 9 bases. There are 19 residues in the CDR3. Losses at the gene ends were 0 bases for V and 2 bases for J; bases not matched to a gene: 9. CDR1 KGHDR and CDR2 SFDVKD come from the germline V gene. CDR3 nucleotide sequence: TGTGCCACCAGTGATTTGAAGTCGCTACTAGCGGGTAACACCGGGGAGCTGTTTTTT. Its protein is CATSDLKSLLAGNTGELFF.

The chain couples TRBV6-5 to TRBJ2-2; 8 positions match TRBD1. Germline CDR1 is MNHEY and CDR2 is SVGAGI. The CDR3 is 15 residues long. The J segment lost 7 bases and the V segment lost 7 bases, leaving 11 bases of the junction unmatched. The CDR3 here is CASTGQGAQGGELFF. The CDR3 region has the DNA TGTGCCAGCACCGGGCAGGGGGCTCAGGGCGGGGAGCTGTTTTTT.

This clone was seen ten or more times. The chain carries TRBV7-8 and TRBJ2-7; D uncertain. Trimming removed 1 base from V and 2 bases from J, with 9 bases in between. Germline V gives CDR1 SGHVS, CDR2 FQNEAQ. This CDR3 region has 14 residues. This CDR3 is CASSLGTGPYEQYF. In DNA form, the CDR3 reads TGTGCCAGCAGCTTAGGGACGGGCCCCTACGAGCAGTACTTC.

The chain carries TRBV19 and TRBJ1-3, with TRBD1 matching 7 bases. CDR3 size: 15 residues. Germline lookup yields CDR1 LNHDA and CDR2 SQIVND (reference sequence). V trimming: 5 bases; J trimming: 3 bases; junction bases outside the gene matches: 7. The DNA for the CDR3 is TGTGCCAGTAGTGGAACCCACAGGGGTGGAAACACCATATATTTT. Translation: CASSGTHRGGNTIYF.

The rearrangement links TRBV6-6 to TRBJ2-7; D ambiguous. There are 14 residues in the CDR3. Germline lookup yields CDR1 MNHNY and CDR2 SVGAGI (reference sequence). Trimming pared 6 bases from V and 2 bases from J, leaving 14 bases between. CDR3 region: CASSLDGYTYEQYF. CDR3 sequence (DNA): TGTGCCAGCAGCCTAGACGGGTATACCTACGAGCAGTACTTC.